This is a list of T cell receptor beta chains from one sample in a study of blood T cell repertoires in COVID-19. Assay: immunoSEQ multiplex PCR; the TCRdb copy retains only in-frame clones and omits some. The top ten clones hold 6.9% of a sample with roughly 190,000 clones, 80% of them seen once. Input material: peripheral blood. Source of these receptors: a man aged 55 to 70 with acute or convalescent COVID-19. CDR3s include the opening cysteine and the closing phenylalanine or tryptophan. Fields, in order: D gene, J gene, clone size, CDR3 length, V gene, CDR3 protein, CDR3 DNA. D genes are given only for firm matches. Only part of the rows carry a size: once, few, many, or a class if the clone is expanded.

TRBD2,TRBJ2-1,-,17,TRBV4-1,CASSPGLAVSSYNEQFF,TGCGCCAGCAGCCCGGGACTAGCGGTTAGCTCCTACAATGAGCAGTTCTTC
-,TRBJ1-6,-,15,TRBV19,CATKTDGSYNSPLHF,TGTGCCACAAAGACAGACGGATCCTATAATTCACCCCTCCACTTT
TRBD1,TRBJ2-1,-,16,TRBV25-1,CASSQPRGTGGNEQFF,TGTGCCAGCAGCCAACCCAGAGGGACAGGGGGGAATGAGCAGTTCTTC
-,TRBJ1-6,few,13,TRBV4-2,CASSQEARSPLHF,TGTGCCAGCAGCCAGGAGGCCAGGTCACCCCTCCACTTT
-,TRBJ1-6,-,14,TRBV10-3,CAISERGDNSPLHF,TGTGCCATCAGTGAACGGGGAGATAATTCACCCCTCCACTTT
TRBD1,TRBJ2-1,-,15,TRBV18,CASSRTGDTYNEQFF,TGTGCCAGCTCACGTACAGGGGATACCTACAATGAGCAGTTCTTC
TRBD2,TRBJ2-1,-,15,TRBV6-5,CASSLAGGIYNEQFF,TGTGCCAGCAGTCTAGCGGGGGGGATTTACAATGAGCAGTTCTTC
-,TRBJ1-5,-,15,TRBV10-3,CAISESADSNQPQHF,TGTGCCATCAGTGAGTCGGCAGATAGCAATCAGCCCCAGCATTTT
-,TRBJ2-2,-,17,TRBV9,CASSVTDYTPNTGELFF,TGTGCCAGCAGCGTAACAGACTACACCCCCAACACCGGGGAGCTGTTTTTT
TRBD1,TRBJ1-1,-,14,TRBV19,CASRNRGEVAEAFF,TGTGCCAGTAGGAACAGGGGTGAAGTCGCTGAAGCTTTCTTT
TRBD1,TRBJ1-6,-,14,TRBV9,CASSATGDNSPLHF,TGTGCCAGCAGCGCGACAGGGGATAATTCACCCCTCCACTTT
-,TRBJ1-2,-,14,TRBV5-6,CASSRGGGNYGYTF,TGTGCCAGCAGCCGGGGGGGCGGCAACTATGGCTACACCTTC
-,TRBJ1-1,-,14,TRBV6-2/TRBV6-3,CASSREGGVTEAFF,TGTGCCAGCAGCCGGGAGGGGGGGGTTACTGAAGCTTTCTTT
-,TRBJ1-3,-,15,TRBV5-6,CASSLGRGPGNTIYF,TGTGCCAGCAGCTTGGGCAGGGGTCCTGGAAACACCATATATTTT
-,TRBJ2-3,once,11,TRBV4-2,CASSSRVTQYF,TGTGCCAGCAGCTCCCGGGTTACGCAGTATTTT
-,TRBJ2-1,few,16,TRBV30,CASQRRGGIDYNEQFF,TGTGCCTCACAGCGACGTGGAGGGATCGACTACAATGAGCAGTTCTTC
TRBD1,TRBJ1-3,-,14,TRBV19,CASSTQGSGNTIYF,TGTGCCAGTAGTACACAGGGGTCTGGAAACACCATATATTTT
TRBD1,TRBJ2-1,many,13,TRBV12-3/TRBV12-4,CASRPGQHNEQFF,TGTGCCAGCAGACCGGGACAGCACAATGAGCAGTTCTTC
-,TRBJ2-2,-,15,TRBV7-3,CASSPSPLGYGELFF,TGTGCCAGCAGCCCTAGCCCCTTGGGTTACGGGGAGCTGTTTTTT
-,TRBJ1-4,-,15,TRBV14,CASSPRPPEGEKLFF,TGTGCCAGCAGCCCGAGGCCCCCGGAGGGTGAAAAACTGTTTTTT
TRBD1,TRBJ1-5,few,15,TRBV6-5,CASSWGDRANQPQHF,TGTGCCAGCAGTTGGGGGGACAGGGCTAATCAGCCCCAGCATTTT
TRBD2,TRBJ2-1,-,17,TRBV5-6,CASSLVAGGPFNNEQFF,TGTGCCAGCAGCTTGGTAGCGGGAGGGCCTTTTAACAATGAGCAGTTCTTC
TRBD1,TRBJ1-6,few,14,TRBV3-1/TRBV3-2,CASSSGTGESPLHF,TGTGCCAGCAGCTCCGGGACAGGGGAGTCACCCCTCCACTTT
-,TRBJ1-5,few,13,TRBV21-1,CASSPDRHQPQHF,TGTGCCAGCAGCCCGGACAGGCATCAGCCCCAGCATTTT
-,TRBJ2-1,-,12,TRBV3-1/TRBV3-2,CASSRNRVEQFF,TGTGCCAGCAGCCGAAACAGAGTTGAGCAGTTCTTC
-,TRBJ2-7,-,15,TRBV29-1,CSVEDQSGKLYEQYF,TGCAGCGTTGAAGATCAGTCAGGGAAACTTTACGAGCAGTACTTC
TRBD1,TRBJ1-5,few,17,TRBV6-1,CASSGGQGRRSNQPQHF,TGTGCCAGCAGTGGGGGACAGGGACGACGGAGCAATCAGCCCCAGCATTTT
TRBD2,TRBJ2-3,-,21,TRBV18,CASSPGIRGTSGGGRTDTQYF,TGTGCCAGCTCACCAGGTATACGCGGGACTAGCGGAGGGGGCCGCACAGATACGCAGTATTTT
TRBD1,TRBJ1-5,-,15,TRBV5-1,CASRFNPGQGQPQHF,TGCGCCAGCAGATTTAATCCGGGACAGGGTCAGCCCCAGCATTTT
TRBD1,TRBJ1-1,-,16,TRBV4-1,CASSPPDRPMSTEAFF,TGCGCCAGCAGCCCCCCGGACAGGCCGATGAGCACTGAAGCTTTCTTT
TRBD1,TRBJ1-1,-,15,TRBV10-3,CAISETGQGFTEAFF,TGTGCCATCAGTGAGACGGGACAGGGTTTCACTGAAGCTTTCTTT
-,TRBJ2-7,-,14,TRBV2,CASSDMADHYEQYF,TGTGCCAGCAGTGATATGGCCGATCACTACGAGCAGTACTTC
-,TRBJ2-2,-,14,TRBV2,CASRFLVSTGELFF,TGTGCCAGCAGGTTCCTGGTCAGCACCGGGGAGCTGTTTTTT
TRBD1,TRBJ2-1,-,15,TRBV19,CASSNPGTGRNEQFF,TGTGCCAGTAGTAATCCCGGGACAGGGAGGAATGAGCAGTTCTTC
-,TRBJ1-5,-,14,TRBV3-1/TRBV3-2,CASSQTGDNQPQHF,TGTGCCAGCAGCCAAACGGGAGACAATCAGCCCCAGCATTTT
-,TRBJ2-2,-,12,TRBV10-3,CAISSNTGELFF,TGTGCCATCAGTTCAAACACCGGGGAGCTGTTTTTT
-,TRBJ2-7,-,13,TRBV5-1,CASSLGGPYEQYF,TGCGCCAGCAGCTTGGGAGGCCCATACGAGCAGTACTTC
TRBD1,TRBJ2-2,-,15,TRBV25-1,CASSEGTGDTGELFF,TGTGCCAGCAGTGAAGGGACAGGGGACACCGGGGAGCTGTTTTTT
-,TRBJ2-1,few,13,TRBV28,CASSFGSSREQFF,TGTGCCAGCAGTTTCGGGTCCTCCCGCGAGCAGTTCTTC
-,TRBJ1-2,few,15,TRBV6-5,CASTNWGERGHGYTF,TGTGCCAGCACTAACTGGGGGGAGAGAGGCCATGGCTACACCTTC
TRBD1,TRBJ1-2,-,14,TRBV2,CASSLGGSNYGYTF,TGTGCCAGCAGTTTAGGGGGCTCTAACTATGGCTACACCTTC
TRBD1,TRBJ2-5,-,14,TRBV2,CASSPTGVQETQYF,TGTGCCAGCAGTCCAACAGGGGTCCAAGAGACCCAGTACTTC
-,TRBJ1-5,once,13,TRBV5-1,CASSFGEKQPQHF,TGCGCCAGCAGCTTCGGGGAAAAGCAGCCCCAGCATTTT
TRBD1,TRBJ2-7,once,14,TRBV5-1,CASSLTQGAYEQYF,TGCGCCAGCAGCTTGACTCAGGGGGCCTACGAGCAGTACTTC
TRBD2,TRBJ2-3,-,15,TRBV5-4,CASSQVGLAGDTQYF,TGTGCCAGCAGCCAAGTGGGACTAGCAGGAGATACGCAGTATTTT
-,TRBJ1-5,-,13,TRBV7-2,CASNYPGAGPQHF,TGTGCCAGCAACTACCCGGGCGCGGGGCCCCAGCATTTT
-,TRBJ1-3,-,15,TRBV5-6,CASSLVSGARNTIYF,TGTGCCAGCAGCTTGGTCTCAGGGGCTAGAAACACCATATATTTT
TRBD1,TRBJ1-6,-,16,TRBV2,CASRADRVGYNSPLHF,TGTGCCAGCAGAGCGGACAGGGTCGGGTATAATTCACCCCTCCACTTT
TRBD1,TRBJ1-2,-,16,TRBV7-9,CASSHRTGLILHGYTF,TGTGCCAGCAGCCACCGGACAGGTCTTATTCTTCATGGCTACACCTTC
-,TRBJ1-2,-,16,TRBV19,CASSMGLRRGPYGYTF,TGTGCCAGTAGTATGGGTTTGCGGAGGGGTCCCTATGGCTACACCTTC
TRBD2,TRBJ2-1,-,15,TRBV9,CASSVVTSGGNEQFF,TGTGCCAGCAGCGTAGTCACTAGCGGGGGCAATGAGCAGTTCTTC